The T cell receptor beta chain described here comes from a study of cytomegalovirus exposure and HLA in healthy donors. For the study at large: The same platform was used for the 110 or so validation repertoires and the roughly 680 first-cohort repertoires, a later analysis reported.

The donors were part of the validation cohort, which consisted of more than 90 subjects and was separate from the first cohort of under 750 subjects. Study-level findings and limits: Within the approximately 110 validation repertoires, first-cohort TCR clusters tended to co-occur, according to a later analysis. Cytomegalovirus-associated TCR beta chains were listed, numbering some 150.

Sequencing used immunoSEQ multiplex PCR; TCRdb keeps in-frame clones, though not all of them. The profile shows roughly 220,000 clones, 80% to 85% of them singletons. Concerning this clone itself: Its antigen is undetermined.

The TCR comes from a woman aged 25 to 39 in good health and CMV-seropositive. The sample comprised PBMCs.

In nucleotides, the CDR3 is TGTGCCAGCAGCTCAAACACCAATGAGCAGTTCTTC. Translating gives CASSSNTNEQFF. The chain is built from TRBV7-9 and TRBJ2-1; D not certain. V was cut by 4 bases and J by 6 bases, with 7 bases left in between. The CDR3 has 12 residues. Per the germline V gene, CDR1 is SEHNR and CDR2 is FQNEAQ (reference sequence).